The clone carrying this T cell receptor beta chain has a count of ten or more. These data belong to a study of regulatory T cells in long-lasting Graves disease. V dropped 0 bases and J dropped 2 bases, with 10 bases sitting between them. The CDR3 spans 15 residues. Germline V gene sequence: CDR1 LNHNV, CDR2 YYDKDF (reference sequence). Arm-PCR of CDR3 regions and iRepertoire HTBI primers were used to build TCR beta libraries. Authors' processing steps: Identification of gene segments yielded more than 60 TRBV and around 13 TRBJ across samples. In TCRdb, the multiplex PCR reads were re-called with MiXCR into one record per CDR3 protein. TCRdb's processing, not the study's, gives the V and J calls here. Here the sample spans about 210,000 distinct CDR3 sequences, roughly 18% being singletons. The time point denotes: newly diagnosed GD, antithyroid drugs for less than 3 months. RNA isolated from PBMCs was used to make the TCR library. Guidelines of the American Thyroid Association were used to diagnose Graves' disease.

The data were also submitted as part of a second study, on T cells in Graves' hyperthyroidism and ophthalmopathy. This second report adds: Each diagnosis was grounded in clinical symptoms, serum thyroxine and TRAb, thyroid ultrasound, and orbital computed tomography. Most clonotypes that expanded in the thyroid above 0.001 also showed up in blood.

The material was peripheral blood mononuclear cells (PBMCs), obtained at new diagnosis, from a patient treated with antithyroid drugs. The chain combines TRBV15 with TRBJ2-5; D perhaps matches TRBD1 (5 bases). This TCR came from a woman aged 25 to 39 with Graves disease. The CDR3 DNA reads as TGTGCCACCAGCAGAGATGGGGCTCAACAAGAGACCCAGTACTTC. This sequence encodes CATSRDGAQQETQYF.